This T cell receptor (beta chain) was recovered during a study of Ad26.COV2.S vaccination and SARS-CoV-2 variants. Study in general: Each vaccinee took Ad26.COV2.S intramuscularly, once or twice 56 days apart.

Stated treatment: roughly 20 received Ad26.COV2.S at low or high dose, single or two shots; 5 received placebo; per-sample allocation not given. Day 63 after the first vaccine or placebo injection was the time point for sampling. Findings of the study overall: There was reportedly substantial breadth in spike-specific CD8+ and CD4+ T cell responses after vaccination. Breadth of non-spike TCRs did not differ between vaccinees and placebo recipients. Assessments of TCR breadth and depth may have underestimated the total T cell responses.

Germline CDR1 and CDR2: SQVTM and ANQGSEA. The CDR3 is 17 residues long. The J segment lost 0 bases and the V segment lost 5 bases, leaving 6 bases of the junction unmatched. Sequenced by immunoSEQ multiplex PCR; TCRdb stores in-frame clones only, minus some. The sample consists of around 420,000 clones, 70% to 90% of them appearing once. A single count supports this clone. Its antigen is as yet unknown. Sample: peripheral blood, taken in a trial of Ad26.COV2.S vaccine versus placebo. The V gene is TRBV29-1, the J gene TRBJ2-4, with TRBD2 identical over 14 bases. The clonotype originates from a person aged 18-65 years who received the Ad26.COV2.S COVID-19 vaccine or a placebo. In nucleotides, the CDR3 is TGCAGCGTTCTGGGACTAGCGGGGGAACGAGCCAAAAACATTCAGTACTTC. Translating gives CSVLGLAGERAKNIQYF.